This T cell receptor (beta chain) stems from a study of metastatic and nonmetastatic thyroid tumors. As for the study in general: Repertoire comparisons spanned blood and tumor or nodule tissue from malignant and benign thyroid patients.

The entire patient cohort was treatment-naive prior to thyroid surgery. Original methodology: It was from CDR3 differences across clinicopathological groups that a distant-metastasis classifier for papillary thyroid cancer was built. Using MiXCR, TCRdb reanalyzed the PCR reads. The V and J calls reflect TCRdb's pipeline rather than the authors' work. This table has tens of thousands of clones, around 33% appearing once. Material: tumor tissue. This receptor was taken from a female donor with papillary thyroid cancer or a benign thyroid nodule (not recorded which). Some clones in this sample may be carry-over from other donors' samples.

For the CDR3, the DNA is TGCGCCAGCAGTTCGGTACCCGACAGTGCTTACGAGCAGTACTTC. Its protein is CASSSVPDSAYEQYF. The V call is TRBV5-1, the J call TRBJ2-7; TRBD1 is a possible D gene (5 bases). Deletions cut 5 bases from V and 4 bases from J, with 19 bases between. The CDR3 runs to 15 residues. Germline loops: CDR1 SGHRS, CDR2 YFSETQ.